These 27 T cell receptor beta chains were all obtained from the same sample, sequenced in a study of blood T cells in healthy people across ages. Primed by a sample-barcoded 5' primer and a J-beta primer mix, a second PCR proceeded for about 6 to 12 cycles. MiXCR, run by TCRdb on the 5' RACE reads, gives a single entry per CDR3 protein. The table includes fewer than 800,000 distinct CDR3 sequences, over 45% detected once. Sequenced: blood. These receptors all come from a woman aged 55-75 years in good health.

The chain couples TRBV18 to TRBJ1-1, with 7 bases aligning to TRBD1. V trimming: 6 bases; J trimming: 5 bases; junction bases outside the gene matches: 6. In germline, CDR1 is KGHSH, CDR2 LQKENI. The CDR3 totals 13 residues. This CDR3 reads CASSVTGETEAFF. The CDR3 DNA is TGTGCCAGCTCCGTTACAGGGGAAACTGAAGCTTTCTTT.

This chain connects TRBV20-1 to TRBJ2-4; D is ambiguous. The length of the CDR3 is 15 residues. V dropped 1 base and J dropped 0 bases, with 10 bases sitting between them. In germline, CDR1 is DFQATT, CDR2 SNEGSKA (reference sequence). The DNA for the CDR3 is TGCAGTGCTAGAGTGCCGCAACTAGCCAAAAACATTCAGTACTTC. Translated, it gives CSARVPQLAKNIQYF.

This clonotype was picked up a small number of times. CDR3 DNA: TGTGCCAGCAGTTACGCGGAGAACTATGGCTACACCTTC. It translates to CASSYAENYGYTF. The chain has TRBV6-2 or TRBV6-3 and TRBJ1-2; D unresolved. From germline, CDR1 is MNHEY and CDR2 SVGEGT. Trimming took 2 bases from V and 2 from J, leaving 6 bases between them. The CDR3 sequence is 13 residues long.

The table lists this clonotype with a few counts. The chain combines TRBV6-2 or TRBV6-3 with TRBJ1-1; no clear D. Deletions cut 2 bases from V and 4 bases from J, with 8 bases between. The CDR3 contains 13 residues. Per germline, CDR1 MNHEY and CDR2 SVGEGT. The CDR3 DNA is TGTGCCAGCAGTTACCCCAGAGGCACTGAAGCTTTCTTT. It is translated as CASSYPRGTEAFF.

The chain is built from TRBV28 and TRBJ2-2; the D gene could be TRBD1 or TRBD2 (5 bases each). V was clipped by 4 bases and J by 2 bases, with 17 bases between them. The CDR3 sequence is 17 residues long. In germline, CDR1 is MDHEN, CDR2 SYDVKM. The CDR3 bases are TGTGCCAGCAGTTGGGGGTTACTGATTTCCAACACCGGGGAGCTGTTTTTT. Translation gives CASSWGLLISNTGELFF. The full variable domain, rest sourced from reference TRBV28 and TRBJ2-2, is DVKVTQSSRYLVKRTGEKVFLECVQDMDHENMFWYRQDPGLGLRLIYFSYDVKMKEKGDIPEGYSVSREKKERFSLILESASTNQTSMYLCASSWGLLISNTGELFFGEGSRLTVL.

The CDR3 protein is CASSWGAVRDTEAFF. CDR3 in DNA: TGTGCCAGCAGTTGGGGGGCGGTGAGAGACACTGAAGCTTTCTTT. This sequence joins TRBV7-9 and TRBJ1-1, with D possibly matching TRBD1 (6 bases). The CDR3 runs 15 residues. The germline CDR1 and CDR2 sequences are SEHNR and FQNEAQ (reference sequence). The V gene lost 6 bases and the J gene lost 3 bases, with 17 bases spanning the gap. Variable domain in full (rest from reference TRBV7-9 and TRBJ1-1): DTGVSQNPRHKITKRGQNVTFRCDPISEHNRLYWYRQTLGQGPEFLTYFQNEAQLEKSRLLSDRFSAERPKGSFSTLEIQRTEQGDSAMYLCASSWGAVRDTEAFFGQGTRLTVV.

The genes are TRBV28 and TRBJ2-7; D gene unclear. The CDR3 has 13 residues. Trimming removed 5 bases at V and 3 bases at J, with 11 bases between. Germline V lookup: CDR1 MDHEN, CDR2 SYDVKM. The CDR3 sequence is CASSVLHDYEQYF. CDR3 nucleotides: TGTGCCAGCAGTGTATTGCATGACTACGAGCAGTACTTC.

The J gene is TRBJ2-7, the V gene TRBV6-1; 15 bases line up with TRBD2. The germline V gene has CDR1 MNHNS and CDR2 SASEGT. After removal of 7 bases from V and 0 bases from J, the junction contained 13 bases not matched to a gene. The CDR3 totals 19 residues. The CDR3 here is CASTKTGTSGRNPSYEQYF. The CDR3 coding sequence is TGTGCCAGCACCAAGACCGGGACTAGCGGGAGGAACCCCTCCTACGAGCAGTACTTC.

The chain employs TRBV7-9 and TRBJ2-1; TRBD1 or TRBD2 may be the D gene (5 bases each). Germline V gene lookup returns CDR1 SEHNR and CDR2 FQNEAQ (reference sequence). The CDR3 has 13 amino acids. V dropped 3 bases and J dropped 14 bases, with 17 bases sitting between them. The CDR3 bases are TGTGCCAGCAGCTTGCTCTCAGGGTTGGAGGAGTTCTTC. Residues: CASSLLSGLEEFF.

The V gene is TRBV10-3, the J gene TRBJ2-3; D remains unclear. The ends were cut back, 10 bases at V and 1 base at J, with 18 bases in the middle. There are 15 residues in the CDR3. In germline, CDR1 is ENHRY, CDR2 SYGVKD. Written as DNA, the CDR3 is TGTGCCACGTCAGAAGAGTTTTTGGGCACAGATACGCAGTATTTT. Translation gives CATSEEFLGTDTQYF.

This chain connects TRBV3-1 to TRBJ1-1; D might be TRBD1 (5 bases). Germline CDR1 LGHDT, CDR2 YNNKEL (reference sequence). V lost 4 bases to trimming and J lost 7 bases, with 16 bases between them. The CDR3 has 14 residues. CDR3 DNA sequence: TGTGCCAGCAGCCCCCTGAGGGGTAGGGGTGAAGCTTTCTTT. Its protein product is CASSPLRGRGEAFF.

Only a few counts were recorded for this clonotype. DNA of the CDR3: TGCAGCGTTGAAGCCCCCCCGGACGCAGGGGAATATGGCTACACCTTC. This gives the protein CSVEAPPDAGEYGYTF. The chain combines TRBV29-1 with TRBJ1-2; D might be TRBD1 (6 bases). CDR1 SQVTM and CDR2 ANQGSEA come from the germline V gene. The CDR3 covers 16 residues. Trimming cost V 1 base and J 5 bases, with 20 bases left between them.

This clonotype was seen a few times. The chain uses TRBV29-1 and TRBJ2-1; 11 bases fit TRBD2. CDR3 length: 14 residues. V lost 4 bases and J lost 8; bases outside the gene matches: 7. Germline V gene sequence: CDR1 SQVTM, CDR2 ANQGSEA. For the CDR3, the DNA is TGCAGCGTTGTAACTAGCGGGAGATGGGATGAGCAGTTCTTC. Protein sequence: CSVVTSGRWDEQFF.

The J gene is TRBJ1-1, the V gene TRBV7-3, with a possible D match to TRBD1 (5 bases). Between the trimmed V and J ends, which lost 3 bases and 4 bases, there was a span of 27 bases. CDR1 and CDR2 (germline): SGHTA, FQGTGA. This CDR3 has 19 amino acids. CDR3 nucleotides: TGTGCCAGCAGCTTGGACATTCCCGGGCCAGGGCAGAGGATCACTGAAGCTTTCTTT. Translating it yields CASSLDIPGPGQRITEAFF.

This clonotype was counted once. The chain recombines TRBV4-1 with TRBJ2-2; 9 bases line up with TRBD2. Germline loops: CDR1 MGHRA, CDR2 YSYEKL. The CDR3 totals 17 residues. The junction had 6 bases not matched to a gene; V was cut back by 0 bases and J by 4 bases. CDR3 amino acids: CASSQDLAGRPTGELFF. CDR3 nucleotide sequence: TGCGCCAGCAGCCAAGATCTAGCGGGGAGGCCCACCGGGGAGCTGTTTTTT.

The chain recombines TRBV29-1 with TRBJ2-7; 7 bases agree with TRBD2. Gene TRBJ2-5 matches the end of the DNA better, so the J call may be wrong. The germline V gene encodes CDR1 SQVTM and CDR2 ANQGSEA. The CDR3 spans 12 residues. In nucleotides, the CDR3 is TGCAGCGCTGAGGGAGGGGCAGAGACCCAGTACTTC. This sequence encodes CSAEGGAETQYF.

The V call is TRBV20-1, the J call TRBJ1-2; D might be TRBD1 (5 bases). Trimming took off 8 bases at V and 5 bases at J, with 12 bases between the two ends. The germline CDR1 and CDR2 sequences are DFQATT and SNEGSKA (reference sequence). This CDR3 contains 11 residues. Here the CDR3 reads CSPRGIYGYTF. CDR3 coding DNA: TGCAGTCCCCGGGGGATTTATGGCTACACCTTC.

A word on this clonotype: A read error is possible here, since a much larger clone lies one base away. The V gene is TRBV7-2, the J gene TRBJ2-5, with D hard to call. CDR3 size: 14 residues. Germline CDR1 and CDR2: SGHTA and FQGNSA. V shed 2 bases and J shed 4 bases, with 11 bases lying between them. CDR3 coding DNA: TGTGCCAGCAGCTTATTAGGGATAGGAGAGACCCAGTACTTC. It translates to CASSLLGIGETQYF. Together with reference TRBV7-2 and TRBJ2-5, the CDR3 gives the full variable domain: GAGVSQSPSNKVTEKGKDVELRCDPISGHTALYWYRQSLGQGLEFLIYFQGNSAPDKSGLPSDRFSAERTGGSVSTLTIQRTQQEDSAVYLCASSLLGIGETQYFGPGTRLLVL.

The chain couples TRBV7-2 to TRBJ2-5; D is unclear. The J call may be in error: the DNA end matches TRBJ2-7 better. Germline lookup yields CDR1 SGHTA and CDR2 FQGNSA. The CDR3 consists of 13 residues. The CDR3 coding sequence is TGTGCCAGCAGCTTTGGTTTGACCTACGAGCAGTACTTC. Encoded protein: CASSFGLTYEQYF.

CDR3 DNA: TGCAGTGCTCCGCTCGTAGCGGGAGGGGGCGAGCAGTACTTC. Amino acids: CSAPLVAGGGEQYF. V and J are TRBV20-1 and TRBJ2-5, with TRBD2 matching 11 bases. The DNA matches TRBJ2-7 better at its end, which makes the J call doubtful. This CDR3 is built from 14 residues. Germline V gene data show CDR1 as DFQATT and CDR2 as SNEGSKA (reference sequence).

The rearrangement links TRBV20-1 to TRBJ2-3; 7 bases agree with TRBD1. This CDR3 has 15 amino acids. J lost 2 bases, V lost 6 bases, and 11 bases had no gene match. Germline V lookup: CDR1 DFQATT, CDR2 SNEGSKA (reference sequence). CDR3 amino acids: CSATTGTATTDTQYF. The CDR3 DNA follows: TGCAGTGCCACAACCGGGACAGCAACCACAGATACGCAGTATTTT.

V and J are TRBV7-3 and TRBJ2-3; 13 nucleotides line up with TRBD2. V shed 4 bases, J shed 7 bases, and the junction held 14 bases outside the gene matches. The CDR3 length is 18 residues. Germline V gives CDR1 SGHTA, CDR2 FQGTGA. The CDR3 DNA sequence: TGTGCCAGCAGCTCCTTCGCCACACTAGCGGGAGGGACAAATACGCAGTATTTT. It is translated as CASSSFATLAGGTNTQYF.

The rearrangement uses TRBV18 and TRBJ1-2; TRBD1 aligns across 12 bases. V shed 3 bases, J shed 3 bases, and the junction held 2 bases outside the gene matches. This CDR3 is 15 amino acids long. Germline V CDR1 and CDR2: KGHSH, LQKENI. The CDR3 sequence is CASSPGQGADYGYTF. In DNA, the CDR3 is TGTGCCAGCTCACCGGGACAGGGGGCTGACTATGGCTACACCTTC.

The chain recombines TRBV10-3 with TRBJ2-5; TRBD1 is a possible D gene (6 bases). The V end was cut by 0 bases, the J end by 4 bases, with 18 bases between. CDR3 length: 17 residues. Germline V CDR1 and CDR2: ENHRY, SYGVKD. CDR3 sequence reads: CAISESTAGEMVETQYF. The CDR3 nucleotides are TGTGCCATCAGTGAGTCGACGGCAGGGGAGATGGTAGAGACCCAGTACTTC.

The V and J genes are TRBV9 and TRBJ2-1; 8 bases map to TRBD1. V lost 0 bases, J lost 6 bases, and 14 bases stayed unmatched. CDR1 is SGDLS and CDR2 is YYNGEE in the germline V gene. CDR3 size: 18 residues. The CDR3 here is CASSVEGTGNPWGNEQFF. CDR3 in DNA: TGTGCCAGCAGCGTAGAGGGGACAGGTAATCCCTGGGGCAATGAGCAGTTCTTC.

This clonotype was seen ten or more times. The chain couples TRBV29-1 to TRBJ2-5, with TRBD1 as a possible D gene (6 bases). V lost 6 bases and J lost 0, with 17 bases in between. CDR1 and CDR2 (germline): SQVTM, ANQGSEA. This CDR3 is 15 amino acids long. The CDR3 region has the DNA TGCAGCGTCAACCCGGGACAAACGTACCAAGAGACCCAGTACTTC. The encoded protein is CSVNPGQTYQETQYF.

The CDR3 nucleotides are TGTGCCAGCAGCTTTACAGGGGATGAAAAACTGTTTTTT. Amino acid sequence: CASSFTGDEKLFF. V and J are TRBV7-2 and TRBJ1-4, with TRBD1 matching over 7 bases. After removal of 3 bases from V and 6 bases from J, the junction contained 1 base not matched to a gene. Germline V gene data show CDR1 as SGHTA and CDR2 as FQGNSA. CDR3 length: 13 amino acids.